Below are 30 T cell receptor beta chains sequenced from a single sample in a study of T cells in Graves' hyperthyroidism and ophthalmopathy (dated 2019 in TCRdb). The protocol used for the library was multiplex PCR. The data were produced on an Illumina HiSeq 2000. The TCR beta CDR3 regions were amplified from the RNA transcripts. A first-round RT-PCR of the TCR CDR3 used the HTBI primer set with the Qiagen OneStep RT-PCR kit. TCRdb reanalyzed the raw reads on its own, using fastp at Q25 for trimming and MiXCR for clone calling, and kept in-frame beta chains. Each entry is one CDR3 protein sequence, shown with its most common DNA and genes. This sample comprises 340,000 or so distinct CDR3 sequences, over 15% of them detected only once. The ten largest clones add up to 45% to 50% of the sample. Sequenced sample: blood. The source is a woman aged 45-65 years with Graves' hyperthyroidism.

The chain links TRBV29-1 to TRBJ1-5, with 11 nucleotides matching TRBD1. V gave up 6 bases and J gave up 3 bases; unmatched junction bases: 7. CDR1 SQVTM and CDR2 ANQGSEA come from the germline V gene. The CDR3 consists of 15 residues. The CDR3 region has the DNA TGCAGCGTGACCGGGACAGGGGGGGCCAATCAGCCCCAGCATTTT. It is translated as CSVTGTGGANQPQHF.

This clonotype was picked up a small number of times. V is TRBV7-2 and J is TRBJ2-1, with TRBD2 identical over 12 bases. V shed 5 bases, J shed 10 bases, and the junction held 12 bases outside the gene matches. This CDR3 contains 16 residues. CDR1 and CDR2 from the germline V gene are SGHTA and FQGNSA. The CDR3 nucleotides are TGTGCCAGCAGCACCACACTAGCGGGAGGCCTATGGGAGCAGTTCTTC. Amino acid sequence: CASSTTLAGGLWEQFF.

The V and J genes are TRBV4-2 and TRBJ2-7, with a tentative D call TRBD1 (6 bases). The ends were cut back, 0 bases at V and 6 bases at J, with 12 bases in the middle. Germline V gene sequence: CDR1 LGHNA, CDR2 YNFKEQ. This CDR3 has 14 residues. The CDR3, as DNA: TGTGCCAGCAGCCAAGATCTAGGGGGACGCGAGCAGTACTTC. Translation: CASSQDLGGREQYF.

The chain uses TRBV20-1 and TRBJ1-6; weak D call: TRBD1 (5 bases). CDR3 length: 14 amino acids. V gave up 6 bases and J gave up 4 bases, with 13 bases separating them. Germline lookup yields CDR1 DFQATT and CDR2 SNEGSKA (reference sequence). This CDR3 is CSAPTDQYNSPLHF. CDR3 sequence (DNA): TGCAGTGCCCCGACAGATCAATATAATTCACCCCTCCACTTT.

With regard to this clonotype: Germline is not matched at one junction end, which may reflect a read error. The chain links TRBV5-1 to TRBJ2-1, with 8 nucleotides matching TRBD2. The CDR3 runs 15 residues. Germline V gene sequence: CDR1 SGHRS, CDR2 YFSETQ. The DNA of the CDR3 is TGTGCCAGCAGCGTAAGCGGGGGAACCTACAATGAGCAGTTCTTC. It is translated as CASSVSGGTYNEQFF.

The table lists this clonotype with many counts. The CDR3 loop is CASSFGTGPNTEAFF. Here the CDR3 DNA reads TGTGCCAGCAGTTTCGGGACAGGGCCGAACACTGAAGCTTTCTTT. The chain recombines TRBV3-1 with TRBJ1-1, with 9 bases matching TRBD1. The V gene's germline CDR1 is LGHDT and CDR2 YNNKEL (reference sequence). The ends lost 6 bases at V and 1 base at J; junction bases unmatched: 6. There are 15 residues in the CDR3.

The rearrangement links TRBV29-1 to TRBJ1-1; D not resolved. The CDR3 has 14 amino acids. Germline-derived CDR1 and CDR2 are SQVTM and ANQGSEA. V lost 0 bases to trimming and J lost 5 bases, with 13 bases between them. The CDR3 DNA reads TGCAGCGTTGAAGATGATTTGGGGAAAACTGAAGCTTTCTTT. Translated: CSVEDDLGKTEAFF. Looking up the rest from reference TRBV29-1 and TRBJ1-1 gives the full variable domain: SAVISQKPSRDICQRGTSLTIQCQVDSQVTMMFWYRQQPGQSLTLIATANQGSEATYESGFVIDKFPISRPNLTFSTLTVSNMSPEDSSIYLCSVEDDLGKTEAFFGQGTRLTVV.

The chain links TRBV5-8 to TRBJ1-5, with 12 bases identical to TRBD1. Germline CDR1 SGHTS, CDR2 YDEGEE. Trimming at V came to 8 bases and at J to 4 bases, leaving 4 bases not matched to a gene. This CDR3 has 14 amino acids. CDR3 amino acids: CASGTGGSNQPQHF. The CDR3 DNA sequence: TGTGCCAGTGGGACAGGGGGCTCGAATCAGCCCCAGCATTTT.

Worth noting for this clonotype: A read error may explain this, as a much larger clone is one base away. Here the CDR3 reads CAWSAREETQYF. In nucleotides, the CDR3 is TGTGCCTGGAGTGCGAGGGAAGAGACCCAGTACTTC. The chain has TRBV30 and TRBJ2-5; TRBD2 is a possible D gene (5 bases). Germline CDR1 and CDR2: GTSNPN and SVGIG (reference sequence). V was pared by 1 base and J by 3 bases, with 6 bases between. The CDR3 consists of 12 residues.

This clonotype was counted at least ten times. The V call is TRBV20-1, the J call TRBJ2-2; D is uncertain. V lost 1 base, J lost 4 bases, and 7 bases lay in between. CDR1 is DFQATT and CDR2 is SNEGSKA in the germline V gene (reference sequence). The length of the CDR3 is 13 residues. The CDR3, as DNA: TGCAGTGCTAGAGGGGCCCGCACCGGGGAGCTGTTTTTT. Amino acid sequence: CSARGARTGELFF.

This clonotype was detected ten times or more. V and J are TRBV28 and TRBJ2-1, with unresolved D. The CDR3 extends over 14 amino acids. The V gene lost 2 bases and the J gene lost 8 bases, with 13 bases spanning the gap. Germline CDR1 and CDR2: MDHEN and SYDVKM. CDR3 coding DNA: TGTGCCAGCAGTTTAAAACCTGCAGTCCATGAGCAGTTCTTC. Amino acid sequence: CASSLKPAVHEQFF.

This clonotype was found many times. The chain combines TRBV11-2 with TRBJ2-5; D tentatively fits TRBD1 or TRBD2 (5 bases each). Trimming pared 3 bases from V and 5 bases from J, leaving 13 bases between. The CDR3 is 14 residues long. CDR1 and CDR2 from the germline V gene are SGHAT and FQNNGV. The CDR3 spells CASSFFGTVETQYF. For the CDR3, the DNA is TGTGCCAGCAGCTTTTTCGGGACGGTCGAGACCCAGTACTTC.

This clonotype has a count of ten or more. This chain uses TRBV7-9 with TRBJ2-1; D not certain. CDR1 and CDR2 (germline): SEHNR, FQNEAQ (reference sequence). This CDR3 is built from 11 residues. Trimming took 2 bases from V and 8 from J, leaving 4 bases between them. The CDR3 region has the DNA TGTGCCAGCAGCTTAAGCGATGAGCAGTTCTTC. As protein: CASSLSDEQFF.

Comment on this clonotype: Given a much more abundant clone one base away, this may be a read error. The rearrangement joins TRBV20-1 to TRBJ2-1; 10 bases are shared with TRBD1. The CDR3 consists of 13 residues. Germline values: CDR1 DFQATT, CDR2 SNEGSKA (reference sequence). V lost 7 bases and J lost 10; bases outside the gene matches: 10. This CDR3 reads CSVPGQGSSEQFF. CDR3 sequence (DNA): TGCAGTGTCCCGGGACAGGGGTCGTCCGAGCAGTTCTTC.

This clonotype was observed a single time. The chain is built from TRBV6-2 or TRBV6-3 and TRBJ2-2; D gene unclear. The V gene lost 5 bases and the J gene lost 7 bases, with 8 bases spanning the gap. Germline CDR1 is MNHEY and CDR2 is SVGEGT. The CDR3 is 12 amino acids. The CDR3 here is CASSTISGELFF. The CDR3 coding sequence is TGTGCCAGCAGTACTATTAGCGGGGAGCTGTTTTTT.

This clonotype was seen ten or more times. This chain joins TRBV28 and TRBJ2-3; D is perhaps TRBD2 (7 bases). V was clipped by 7 bases and J by 3 bases, with 11 bases between them. Looked up from germline, CDR1 is MDHEN and CDR2 is SYDVKM. This CDR3 is built from 13 residues. The CDR3 protein is CASKGGWTDTQYF. Written as DNA, the CDR3 is TGTGCCAGCAAGGGGGGGTGGACAGATACGCAGTATTTT. The variable domain in full, completed from reference TRBV28 and TRBJ2-3, reads DVKVTQSSRYLVKRTGEKVFLECVQDMDHENMFWYRQDPGLGLRLIYFSYDVKMKEKGDIPEGYSVSREKKERFSLILESASTNQTSMYLCASKGGWTDTQYFGPGTRLTVL.

This clonotype was seen ten or more times. The chain is built from TRBV28 and TRBJ2-7, with a tentative D call TRBD2 (6 bases). The CDR3 has 11 residues. V was clipped by 6 bases and J by 6 bases, with 9 bases between them. Germline CDR1 is MDHEN and CDR2 is SYDVKM. Here the CDR3 reads CASRTGSEQYF. In DNA, the CDR3 is TGTGCCAGCAGAACCGGGAGCGAGCAGTACTTC.

As to this clonotype: This could be a read error, since a much larger clone is one nucleotide away. CDR3: CASSAQGGNEKLFF. The CDR3 DNA is TGTGCCAGCAGCGCGCAGGGAGGCAATGAAAAACTGTTTTTT. The rearrangement links TRBV9 to TRBJ1-4; TRBD1 might be the D (5 bases). The CDR3 sequence is 14 residues long. Germline-derived CDR1 and CDR2 are SGDLS and YYNGEE. The V and J ends lost 3 bases and 5 bases respectively, with 11 bases between them.

The CDR3 region has the DNA TGCAGTGCTAGAGATATGGATTGGGGAGGTGGCGAGCAGTACGTC. Protein product: CSARDMDWGGGEQYV. The chain employs TRBV20-1 and TRBJ2-7, with a possible D match to TRBD2 (6 bases). Per germline, CDR1 DFQATT and CDR2 SNEGSKA (reference sequence). V lost 0 bases, J lost 6 bases, and 18 bases lay in between. The CDR3 has 15 amino acids.

Only a few counts were recorded for this clonotype. The chain has TRBV3-1 and TRBJ1-1; D is perhaps TRBD1 (5 bases). Germline V gives CDR1 LGHDT, CDR2 YNNKEL (reference sequence). Trimming pared 4 bases from V and 14 bases from J, leaving 20 bases between. CDR3 size: 13 residues. The CDR3 protein is CASSPGVGGYRFF. The CDR3 DNA reads as TGTGCCAGCAGCCCAGGAGTTGGGGGGTATCGGTTCTTT. Full variable domain (remainder filled in from reference TRBV3-1 and TRBJ1-1): DTAVSQTPKYLVTQMGNDKSIKCEQNLGHDTMYWYKQDSKKFLKIMFSYNNKELIINETVPNRFSPKSPDKAHLNLHINSLELGDSAVYFCASSPGVGGYRFFGQGTRLTVV.

Many counts were recorded for this clonotype. The V call is TRBV11-2, the J call TRBJ2-5; tentatively, D is TRBD2 (5 bases). CDR3 length: 14 residues. CDR1 is SGHAT and CDR2 is FQNNGV in the germline V gene. V was trimmed by 2 bases and J by 1 base, leaving 8 bases between them. The CDR3 here is CASSLRGLQETQYF. CDR3 bases: TGTGCCAGCAGCTTACGGGGTCTCCAAGAGACCCAGTACTTC.

The chain couples TRBV29-1 to TRBJ2-1; 7 nucleotides align to TRBD2. CDR1 and CDR2 from the germline V gene are SQVTM and ANQGSEA. This CDR3 has 19 residues. With 6 bases clipped from V and 0 bases from J, the junction kept 20 bases outside the gene matches. The CDR3 reads CSVNGLGGSGYSSYNEQFF. The DNA of the CDR3 is TGCAGCGTCAATGGCCTGGGTGGTAGCGGGTACAGCTCCTACAATGAGCAGTTCTTC.

The chain uses TRBV20-1 and TRBJ2-7, with D possibly being TRBD1 (6 bases). V lost 0 bases and J lost 5, with 20 bases in between. The germline CDR1 and CDR2 sequences are DFQATT and SNEGSKA (reference sequence). CDR3 length: 16 residues. The CDR3 DNA is TGCAGTGCTAGAGACCTCGCGTCTTGGGGGCACGACGAGCAGTACTTC. Protein product: CSARDLASWGHDEQYF.

On this clonotype: At one end, the junction sequence differs from germline, possibly due to a read error. The chain is built from TRBV6-1 and TRBJ1-5; D not resolved. CDR3 length: 16 amino acids. CDR1 MNHNS and CDR2 SASEGT come from the germline V gene. The CDR3 DNA follows: TGTGCCAGCAGCCTTCTGGAGAACCGGTACAATCAGCCCCAACATTTT. It yields the protein CASSLLENRYNQPQHF.

In regard to this clonotype: One base separates it from a far larger clone, so it is likely a read error. Because it lacks the conserved phenylalanine or tryptophan at the end, this CDR3 is likely a read error. This sequence joins TRBV27 and TRBJ2-2; D ambiguous. The ends were cut back, 2 bases at V and 4 bases at J, with 2 bases in the middle. This CDR3 has 12 amino acids. Looked up from germline, CDR1 is MNHEY and CDR2 is SMNVEV (reference sequence). The chain's CDR3 is CASSLGTGELFS. The CDR3 DNA sequence: TGTGCCAGCAGTTTAGGCACCGGGGAGCTGTTTTCT.

This clonotype was seen only a few times. This rearrangement joins TRBV3-1 to TRBJ2-3; D is unclear. Germline CDR1 and CDR2: LGHDT and YNNKEL (reference sequence). Trimming removed 3 bases from V and 3 bases from J, with 4 bases in between. The CDR3 is 12 amino acids. The CDR3 nucleotides read TGTGCCAGCAGCCATGGAACAGATACGCAGTATTTT. This sequence encodes CASSHGTDTQYF.

The CDR3 nucleotides read TGTGCCAGCAGTTTAACGGGTCAGGGCCTGAAAGCTTTCTTT. Amino acids: CASSLTGQGLKAFF. The V and J genes are TRBV27 and TRBJ1-1, with D possibly TRBD1 on 5 matching bases. The CDR3 spans 14 residues. CDR1 and CDR2 from the germline V gene are MNHEY and SMNVEV (reference sequence). Trimming stripped 2 bases from V and 9 bases from J, with 16 bases between.

CDR3 DNA: TGTGCCAGCAGCCTCGGGCCCCCCGCGGGAGGGCCCCCTAATGAGCAGTTCTTC. Its translation is CASSLGPPAGGPPNEQFF. This chain connects TRBV7-2 to TRBJ2-1; 9 nucleotides line up with TRBD2. CDR3 length: 18 residues. Germline V gene data show CDR1 as SGHTA and CDR2 as FQGNSA. Trimming removed 5 bases from V and 7 bases from J; junction bases left unmatched: 18.

This clonotype was seen repeatedly, ten times or more. The CDR3 bases are TGTGCCAGCAGTTTGAACACAGGGGAGAGCTACACCTTC. Its protein product is CASSLNTGESYTF. J is TRBJ1-2 and V is TRBV28, with 7 bases aligning to TRBD1. CDR3 size: 13 residues. The V and J ends lost 3 bases and 9 bases, in that order; junction bases with no gene match: 7. Germline CDR1 is MDHEN and CDR2 is SYDVKM.

This clonotype has more than one count but fewer than ten. J is TRBJ1-6 and V is TRBV30, with D possibly being TRBD1 (5 bases). This CDR3 contains 14 residues. CDR1 and CDR2 from the germline V gene are GTSNPN and SVGIG (reference sequence). V dropped 2 bases and J dropped 13 bases, with 18 bases sitting between them. The CDR3 loop is CAWSWGRPFGPLHF. DNA for the CDR3: TGTGCCTGGAGTTGGGGACGCCCTTTTGGTCCCCTCCACTTT.